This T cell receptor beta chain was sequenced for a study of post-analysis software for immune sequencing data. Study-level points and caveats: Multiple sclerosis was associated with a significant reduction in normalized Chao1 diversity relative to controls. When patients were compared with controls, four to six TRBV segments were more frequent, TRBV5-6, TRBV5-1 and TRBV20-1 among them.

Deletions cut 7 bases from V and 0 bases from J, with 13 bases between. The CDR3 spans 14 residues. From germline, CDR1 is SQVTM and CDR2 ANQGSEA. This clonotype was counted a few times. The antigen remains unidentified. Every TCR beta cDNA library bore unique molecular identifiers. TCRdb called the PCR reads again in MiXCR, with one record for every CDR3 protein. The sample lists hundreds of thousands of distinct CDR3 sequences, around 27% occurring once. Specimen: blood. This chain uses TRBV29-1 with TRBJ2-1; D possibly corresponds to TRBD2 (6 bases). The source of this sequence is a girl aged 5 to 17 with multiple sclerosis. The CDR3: CSAVGGSSYNEQFF. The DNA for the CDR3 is TGCAGCGCGGTGGGGGGAAGCTCCTACAATGAGCAGTTCTTC.